The 21 T cell receptor beta chains below come from one sample, sequenced in a study of T cells after yellow fever vaccination. TCRdb re-called the 5' RACE reads through MiXCR, storing one row per CDR3 protein. This table holds roughly 140,000 distinct CDR3 sequences, 7.7% found once. The specimen comprised CD4+ T cells sorted from PBMCs, sampled 5 days after the yellow fever booster vaccination. These receptor sequences come from a man aged 25 to 45 who received the YFV17D yellow fever vaccine.

This clonotype appeared many times. J is TRBJ2-7 and V is TRBV12-3 or TRBV12-4, with D hard to call. This CDR3 comprises 13 residues. V was trimmed by 5 bases and J by 2 bases, leaving 10 bases between them. Written as DNA, the CDR3 is TGTGCCAGCAGTCCCGACACCCCCTACGAGCAGTACTTC. Translation: CASSPDTPYEQYF.

The table lists this clonotype with many counts. This chain joins TRBV5-1 and TRBJ2-5; D remains unclear. Germline CDR1 SGHRS, CDR2 YFSETQ. Trimming stripped 1 base from V and 5 bases from J, with 9 bases between. The CDR3 consists of 13 residues. The CDR3 coding sequence is TGCGCCAGCAGCTTGAGGATCGAGGAGACCCAGTACTTC. Protein sequence: CASSLRIEETQYF.

V is TRBV20-1 and J is TRBJ1-2; 8 nucleotides match TRBD1. Germline CDR1 is DFQATT and CDR2 is SNEGSKA (reference sequence). V lost 8 bases and J lost 5; bases outside the gene matches: 10. The CDR3 runs 13 residues. The CDR3 sequence: CSPRAGGAYGYTF. CDR3 DNA: TGCAGTCCTCGGGCAGGGGGCGCTTATGGCTACACCTTC.

This clonotype was seen many times. The rearrangement uses TRBV28 and TRBJ2-5; D uncertain. This CDR3 has 11 amino acids. V lost 8 bases and J 13 bases, leaving 17 bases between the germline ends. The V gene's germline CDR1 is MDHEN and CDR2 SYDVKM. The CDR3, as DNA: TGTGCCAGCGGATTTTGGTCACAACCGTACTTC. This gives the protein CASGFWSQPYF.

The sample holds many counts of this clonotype. J is TRBJ2-1 and V is TRBV7-9; the D call may be TRBD1 or TRBD2 (6 bases each). Looked up from germline, CDR1 is SEHNR and CDR2 is FQNEAQ (reference sequence). The V end was cut by 5 bases, the J end by 10 bases, with 15 bases between. This CDR3 is 13 amino acids long. CDR3 DNA: TGTGCCAGCAGCCAGGGGACTCCGCTCGAGCAGTTCTTC. Residues: CASSQGTPLEQFF. Full variable domain (outside the CDR3, taken from reference TRBV7-9 and TRBJ2-1): DTGVSQNPRHKITKRGQNVTFRCDPISEHNRLYWYRQTLGQGPEFLTYFQNEAQLEKSRLLSDRFSAERPKGSFSTLEIQRTEQGDSAMYLCASSQGTPLEQFFGPGTRLTVL.

The CDR3 region has the DNA TGCGCCAGCAGCCAAGACCATCAGGGTGGGAGGGAGCAGTACTTC. Translating it yields CASSQDHQGGREQYF. The rearrangement links TRBV4-3 to TRBJ2-7; weak D call: TRBD2 (6 bases). CDR1 is LGHNA, CDR2 YSLEER, per germline. V gave up 0 bases and J gave up 7 bases, with 16 bases separating them. The CDR3 sequence is 15 residues long.

This clonotype was detected ten times or more. The chain uses TRBV7-2 and TRBJ2-7; D gene unclear. Germline V gene lookup returns CDR1 SGHTA and CDR2 FQGNSA. The CDR3 is 11 residues long. Trimming took 5 bases from V and 3 from J, leaving 5 bases between them. DNA for the CDR3: TGTGCCAGCAGCGTAAACTACGAGCAGTACTTC. Amino acid sequence: CASSVNYEQYF.

The table lists this clonotype with a few counts. The chain recombines TRBV20-1 with TRBJ2-3; 9 bases line up with TRBD2. The CDR3 covers 15 residues. V shed 5 bases and J 2 bases; nucleotides not matched to a gene: 8. Germline assignment: CDR1 DFQATT and CDR2 SNEGSKA (reference sequence). CDR3 DNA: TGCAGTGCTGGCCCGGCTAGCGGGAACACAGATACGCAGTATTTT. Residues: CSAGPASGNTDTQYF.

This clonotype was observed at least ten times. The rearrangement links TRBV20-1 to TRBJ2-3, with D perhaps TRBD1 or TRBD2 (5 bases each). Trimming stripped 8 bases from V and 2 bases from J, with 11 bases between. The CDR3 runs 12 residues. Germline CDR1 DFQATT, CDR2 SNEGSKA (reference sequence). The DNA of the CDR3 is TGCAGTCAACCCGGGACCACAGATACGCAGTATTTT. Translation gives CSQPGTTDTQYF.

The rearrangement uses TRBV10-1 and TRBJ2-2, with TRBD2 as a possible D gene (5 bases). The V and J ends lost 3 bases and 6 bases respectively, with 8 bases between them. The CDR3 runs to 13 residues. The germline CDR1 and CDR2 sequences are WNHNN and SYGVQD (reference sequence). The CDR3 DNA reads TGCGCCAGCAGTGAATGGCGGGCCGGGGAGCTGTTTTTT. Protein: CASSEWRAGELFF.

This clonotype was observed at least ten times. The chain has TRBV7-2 and TRBJ2-5; D is undetermined. The V end was cut by 5 bases, the J end by 1 base, with 8 bases between. Germline-derived CDR1 and CDR2 are SGHTA and FQGNSA. CDR3 length: 13 amino acids. The CDR3 region is CASSRSPQETQYF. The CDR3 nucleotides read TGTGCCAGCAGCCGGTCCCCCCAAGAGACCCAGTACTTC.

The table lists this clonotype with many counts. The CDR3 DNA reads TGTGCCAGCTCCCGGGGACAGGGGAATTCTGGGGCCAACGTCCTGACTTTC. It codes for CASSRGQGNSGANVLTF. The rearrangement links TRBV18 to TRBJ2-6; 10 bases align to TRBD1. The CDR3 extends over 17 amino acids. CDR1 is KGHSH and CDR2 is LQKENI in the germline V gene. J gave up 1 base and V 6 bases, and 6 bases lay outside the gene matches. Together with reference TRBV18 and TRBJ2-6, the CDR3 gives the full variable domain: NAGVMQNPRHLVRRRGQEARLRCSPMKGHSHVYWYRQLPEEGLKFMVYLQKENIIDESGMPKERFSAEFPKEGPSILRIQQVVRGDSAAYFCASSRGQGNSGANVLTFGAGSRLTVL.

This clonotype was picked up many times. V usage is TRBV6-5 and J usage is TRBJ2-3, with a weak D call TRBD2 (6 bases). V dropped 2 bases and J dropped 10 bases, with 25 bases sitting between them. This CDR3 has 17 residues. The V gene's germline CDR1 is MNHEY and CDR2 SVGAGI. The CDR3 coding sequence is TGTGCCAGCAGTTACCTGGTTAGCGGCGAACGGATACGGGCGCAGTATTTT. Residues: CASSYLVSGERIRAQYF.

The chain uses TRBV7-3 and TRBJ2-3, with a weak D call TRBD1 (6 bases). The CDR3 has 15 residues. Germline loops: CDR1 SGHTA, CDR2 FQGTGA. Between the trimmed V and J ends, which lost 3 bases and 6 bases, there was a span of 16 bases. The CDR3 DNA follows: TGTGCCAGCAGCTTGGGTCGCAGGGGACATGATACGCAGTATTTT. Protein product: CASSLGRRGHDTQYF.

At least ten counts were recorded for this clonotype. The chain carries TRBV19 and TRBJ2-7; the D call may be TRBD1 or TRBD2 (5 bases each). This CDR3 region has 15 residues. CDR1 LNHDA and CDR2 SQIVND come from the germline V gene (reference sequence). V was cut by 4 bases and J by 2 bases, with 15 bases left in between. The CDR3 spells CASSSPGLGAYEQYF. The CDR3, as DNA: TGTGCCAGTAGTAGCCCGGGGTTGGGGGCCTACGAGCAGTACTTC.

In its sample, this clonotype was seen many times. The chain uses TRBV11-1 and TRBJ2-7; 11 bases match TRBD2. Per the germline V gene, CDR1 is SGHAT and CDR2 is FQDESV (reference sequence). V trimming: 5 bases; J trimming: 4 bases; junction bases outside the gene matches: 19. The CDR3 sequence is 19 residues long. The CDR3 loop reads CASSPRVRGLAEPSYEQYF. The CDR3 DNA reads as TGTGCCAGCAGCCCGCGGGTAAGGGGACTAGCGGAGCCGTCGTACGAGCAGTACTTC.

Ten or more counts support this clonotype. The rearrangement joins TRBV7-2 to TRBJ2-5, with 7 bases fitting TRBD2. V lost 2 bases and J lost 5; bases outside the gene matches: 8. The germline CDR1 and CDR2 sequences are SGHTA and FQGNSA. This CDR3 has 15 amino acids. The CDR3 coding sequence is TGTGCCAGCAGCTTATGGTCGCGGGAGCTCGAGACCCAGTACTTC. This translates into CASSLWSRELETQYF.

The chain has TRBV5-1 and TRBJ2-5; 8 nucleotides align to TRBD1. The germline V gene encodes CDR1 SGHRS and CDR2 YFSETQ. This CDR3 is built from 14 residues. V lost 4 bases and J lost 5; bases outside the gene matches: 7. For the CDR3, the DNA is TGCGCCAGCAGCATCGGACAGGGTGGCGAGACCCAGTACTTC. The encoded protein is CASSIGQGGETQYF. Together with reference TRBV5-1 and TRBJ2-5, the CDR3 gives the full variable domain: KAGVTQTPRYLIKTRGQQVTLSCSPISGHRSVSWYQQTPGQGLQFLFEYFSETQRNKGNFPGRFSGRQFSNSRSEMNVSTLELGDSALYLCASSIGQGGETQYFGPGTRLLVL.

The chain joins TRBV5-4 to TRBJ2-7; 8 bases map to TRBD1. V shed 6 bases, J shed 1 base, and the junction held 12 bases outside the gene matches. This CDR3 spans 16 amino acids. Germline V lookup: CDR1 SGHNT, CDR2 YYREEE (reference sequence). The CDR3 DNA follows: TGTGCCAGCACCATCATCGGCCGGACAGGGTCCTACGAGCAGTACTTC. Translating gives CASTIIGRTGSYEQYF. The whole variable domain, filled in from reference TRBV5-4 and TRBJ2-7, reads ETGVTQSPTHLIKTRGQQVTLRCSSQSGHNTVSWYQQALGQGPQFIFQYYREEENGRGNFPPRFSGLQFPNYSSELNVNALELDDSALYLCASTIIGRTGSYEQYFGPGTRLTVT.

There are many counts of this clonotype. This rearrangement joins TRBV6-1 to TRBJ2-5; D remains unclear. The CDR3 consists of 15 residues. The germline V gene encodes CDR1 MNHNS and CDR2 SASEGT. The V and J ends lost 6 bases and 1 base respectively, with 15 bases between them. The CDR3 bases are TGTGCCAGCAGGGGGTCTTCGGCGTCCCAAGAGACCCAGTACTTC. Translation gives CASRGSSASQETQYF.

This clonotype was found a few times. This chain joins TRBV4-1 and TRBJ2-5, with 7 bases lining up with TRBD1. The junction had 5 bases not matched to a gene; V was cut back by 0 bases and J by 1 base. The CDR3 has 16 residues. CDR1 and CDR2 (germline): MGHRA, YSYEKL. Here the CDR3 reads CASSQDPGQLQETQYF. In DNA, the CDR3 is TGCGCCAGCAGCCAAGATCCGGGACAGCTCCAAGAGACCCAGTACTTC.